These 24 T cell receptor beta chains came from one sample sequenced in a study of shared clonotypes between healthy human individuals. Clones were read by immunoSEQ multiplex PCR, and TCRdb kept only the in-frame ones, dropping some. The data contain roughly 510,000 clones, over 60% of them singletons. The sequenced sample consisted of PBMCs. The receptors here all came from a woman between 40 and 50 years old in good health. Some clones in this sample may be carry-over from other donors' samples.

Concerning this clone: This may be a read error: a much more frequent sequence differs by one nucleotide. The V gene is TRBV6-5, the J gene TRBJ1-1, with 8 bases lining up with TRBD1. Per germline, CDR1 MNHEY and CDR2 SVGAGI. J lost 10 bases, V lost 0 bases, and 4 bases had no gene match. The CDR3 contains 13 residues. Here the CDR3 reads CASSYSRGRLAFF. The CDR3 nucleotides are TGTGCCAGCAGTTACTCCAGGGGGCGACTAGCTTTCTTT.

V gene TRBV15 combines with J gene TRBJ1-1; tentatively, D is TRBD1 (5 bases). V lost 0 bases, J lost 3 bases, and 11 bases lay in between. CDR1 is LNHNV, CDR2 YYDKDF, per germline (reference sequence). This CDR3 is built from 15 residues. Here the CDR3 DNA reads TGTGCCACCAGCAGAGAGGCGAGGGGTGACACTGAAGCTTTCTTT. Translation gives CATSREARGDTEAFF.

This clone was counted only a few times. V is TRBV5-4 and J is TRBJ1-1; tentatively, D is TRBD1 (6 bases). Deletions cut 0 bases from V and 1 base from J, with 7 bases between. The germline CDR1 and CDR2 sequences are SGHNT and YYREEE (reference sequence). The CDR3 length is 14 residues. The CDR3 region has the DNA TGTGCCAGCAGCTTGGCCAGGGGGAACACTGAAGCTTTCTTT. Amino acids: CASSLARGNTEAFF.

This sequence joins TRBV11-2 and TRBJ2-7; 9 bases map to TRBD1. The CDR3 consists of 16 residues. V gave up 1 base and J gave up 3 bases; unmatched junction bases: 7. Looked up from germline, CDR1 is SGHAT and CDR2 is FQNNGV. This CDR3 reads CASSLGLVTGGYEQYF. Here the CDR3 DNA reads TGTGCCAGCAGCTTAGGCTTAGTGACAGGGGGCTACGAGCAGTACTTC.

This clone is a singleton in its sample. The chain combines TRBV30 with TRBJ1-3; 9 nucleotides align to TRBD1. In germline, CDR1 is GTSNPN, CDR2 SVGIG (reference sequence). The trim removed 3 bases at V and 7 bases at J, leaving 4 bases unmatched. This CDR3 is 13 amino acids long. The CDR3, as DNA: TGTGCCTGGAGCGGGACAGGGACCAACACCATATATTTT. Translated: CAWSGTGTNTIYF.

In its sample, this clone was seen a few times. V usage is TRBV11-3 and J usage is TRBJ2-1; TRBD1 matches at 8 bases. The length of the CDR3 is 18 residues. Trimming at V came to 1 base and at J to 5 bases, leaving 13 bases not matched to a gene. Germline assignment: CDR1 SGHNT and CDR2 YENEEA. CDR3 in DNA: TGTGCCAGCAGCTTAGTGCCGGGACAGGAACTTTTACACAATGAGCAGTTCTTC. It encodes CASSLVPGQELLHNEQFF.

Notes on this clone: At the DNA level, this CDR3 is encoded by other sequences in the same sample as well. The J gene is TRBJ1-3, the V gene TRBV30, with D uncertain. Per the germline V gene, CDR1 is GTSNPN and CDR2 is SVGIG (reference sequence). V shed 0 bases and J shed 4 bases, with 7 bases lying between them. The CDR3 has 13 amino acids. DNA for the CDR3: TGTGCCTGGAGTGTCGGCAGGGGAAACACCATATATTTT. Its protein is CAWSVGRGNTIYF.

V usage is TRBV19 and J usage is TRBJ2-1, with D perhaps TRBD1 (5 bases). CDR1 and CDR2 from the germline V gene are LNHDA and SQIVND (reference sequence). CDR3 length: 16 residues. Trimming stripped 3 bases from V and 7 bases from J, with 19 bases between. CDR3 DNA sequence: TGTGCCAGTAGTATCCCCTGGCAGGGTCCGAGAAATGAGCAGTTCTTC. Translated: CASSIPWQGPRNEQFF.

As DNA, the CDR3 is TGTGCCAGCAGCCCCGAACCGAGTCGGGGTCTCGAGCAGTACTTC. Translation gives CASSPEPSRGLEQYF. The V call is TRBV7-8, the J call TRBJ2-7; weak D call: TRBD2 (5 bases). Trimming removed 5 bases from V and 6 bases from J, with 20 bases in between. Germline CDR1 SGHVS, CDR2 FQNEAQ. The CDR3 is 15 residues long.

This clone is a singleton in its sample. The chain is built from TRBV7-2 and TRBJ2-1, with 8 bases identical to TRBD1. Germline V gene sequence: CDR1 SGHTA, CDR2 FQGNSA. V was clipped by 5 bases and J by 8 bases; unmatched bases: 5. The CDR3 loop spans 13 amino acids. The CDR3 nucleotides read TGTGCCAGCAGCAGCAGGGGGCTGGATGAGCAGTTCTTC. Translating it yields CASSSRGLDEQFF. Looking up the rest from reference TRBV7-2 and TRBJ2-1 gives the full variable domain: GAGVSQSPSNKVTEKGKDVELRCDPISGHTALYWYRQSLGQGLEFLIYFQGNSAPDKSGLPSDRFSAERTGGSVSTLTIQRTQQEDSAVYLCASSSRGLDEQFFGPGTRLTVL.

The J gene is TRBJ2-2, the V gene TRBV11-3; D unresolved. This CDR3 region has 14 residues. Trimming left V 6 bases short and J 6 bases short, with 14 bases between. Germline CDR1 SGHNT, CDR2 YENEEA. CDR3 sequence reads: CASRSDPASGELFF. CDR3 sequence (DNA): TGTGCCAGCAGGTCCGACCCGGCGTCCGGGGAGCTGTTTTTT. Full variable domain (remainder filled in from reference TRBV11-3 and TRBJ2-2): EAGVVQSPRYKIIEKKQPVAFWCNPISGHNTLYWYLQNLGQGPELLIRYENEEAVDDSQLPKDRFSAERLKGVDSTLKIQPAELGDSAVYLCASRSDPASGELFFGEGSRLTVL.

This clone appeared a few times. The CDR3 nucleotides read TGTGCCAGCAGTTTACTAGCGGGAGGGCTGCGAGAGACCCAGTACTTC. As protein: CASSLLAGGLRETQYF. The chain has TRBV27 and TRBJ2-5, with 12 bases identical to TRBD2. The CDR3 contains 16 residues. The V gene's germline CDR1 is MNHEY and CDR2 SMNVEV (reference sequence). The V gene end was trimmed by 2 bases and the J gene end by 4 bases; junction bases not matched to a gene: 5.

This chain connects TRBV11-2 to TRBJ2-1; 8 positions match TRBD2. Per germline, CDR1 SGHAT and CDR2 FQNNGV. The CDR3 totals 15 residues. The V gene end was trimmed by 4 bases and the J gene end by 3 bases; junction bases not matched to a gene: 5. Here the CDR3 reads CASSSRLASYNEQFF. The CDR3 DNA follows: TGTGCCAGCAGCTCCCGACTAGCGAGCTACAATGAGCAGTTCTTC.

The chain couples TRBV4-1 to TRBJ2-6, with D tentatively TRBD1 or TRBD2 (5 bases each). CDR1 and CDR2 (germline): MGHRA, YSYEKL. The germline V and J ends were trimmed by 6 bases and 0 bases, with 27 bases remaining between them. This CDR3 has 21 residues. CDR3 DNA sequence: TGCGCCAGCAGTCGATTTCAGAGGGGCCTTAGAGTGTCCTCTGGGGCCAACGTCCTGACTTTC. It yields the protein CASSRFQRGLRVSSGANVLTF.

This clone was picked up many times. Other DNA sequences in this sample translate to the same CDR3. V usage is TRBV7-9 and J usage is TRBJ2-2; D unresolved. Germline V gene data show CDR1 as SEHNR and CDR2 as FQNEAQ (reference sequence). Trimming took off 2 bases at V and 0 bases at J, with 19 bases between the two ends. The CDR3 is 19 residues long. CDR3 sequence reads: CASSLLGLPITANTGELFF. The CDR3 DNA is TGTGCCAGCAGCTTACTTGGGCTTCCCATAACCGCGAACACCGGGGAGCTGTTTTTT. Variable domain in full (rest from reference TRBV7-9 and TRBJ2-2): DTGVSQNPRHKITKRGQNVTFRCDPISEHNRLYWYRQTLGQGPEFLTYFQNEAQLEKSRLLSDRFSAERPKGSFSTLEIQRTEQGDSAMYLCASSLLGLPITANTGELFFGEGSRLTVL.

This clone was seen a handful of times. The chain couples TRBV6-4 to TRBJ2-1; maybe TRBD2 (6 bases). Trimming pared 5 bases from V and 6 bases from J, leaving 17 bases between. CDR1 is MRHNA and CDR2 is SNTAGT in the germline V gene. The CDR3 has 15 amino acids. The CDR3 spells CASSPRGGTSNEQFF. The CDR3 region has the DNA TGTGCCAGCAGTCCTCGGGGCGGGACGAGCAATGAGCAGTTCTTC.

Notes on this clone: A much larger clone sits a single nucleotide away, making a read error possible. The V gene is TRBV9, the J gene TRBJ2-5; 7 bases are a match to TRBD1. The CDR3 totals 13 residues. Germline CDR1 reads SGDLS; CDR2 reads YYNGEE. V shed 4 bases and J 2 bases; nucleotides not matched to a gene: 2. The CDR3 nucleotides are TGTGCCAGCAGCCGGGACAGACAAGAGACCCAGTACTTC. Translation: CASSRDRQETQYF.

The chain is built from TRBV27 and TRBJ1-5; D perhaps matches TRBD1 (5 bases). The CDR3 sequence is 18 residues long. Germline CDR1 is MNHEY and CDR2 is SMNVEV (reference sequence). The ends were cut back, 2 bases at V and 2 bases at J, with 19 bases in the middle. The CDR3 loop is CASSLTGPGGIRNQPQHF. The CDR3 DNA reads as TGTGCCAGCAGTTTAACCGGGCCCGGGGGGATACGCAATCAGCCCCAGCATTTT.

The chain recombines TRBV5-6 with TRBJ2-7; tentatively, D is TRBD2 (5 bases). Germline lookup yields CDR1 SGHDT and CDR2 YYEEEE. Trimming removed 2 bases from V and 0 bases from J, with 12 bases in between. This CDR3 is built from 15 residues. The CDR3 DNA follows: TGTGCCAGCAGCTTTATGGAGAGGGCCTCCTACGAGCAGTACTTC. It specifies CASSFMERASYEQYF.

To note about this clone: Other DNA sequences in the sample encode the same CDR3. CDR3 sequence (DNA): TGTGCCAGCAGCTTACGGGGGAATCAGCCCCAGCATTTT. Amino acid sequence: CASSLRGNQPQHF. The chain has TRBV7-3 and TRBJ1-5, with D perhaps TRBD1 (5 bases). Per germline, CDR1 SGHTA and CDR2 FQGTGA. This CDR3 comprises 13 residues. V was shortened by 2 bases and J by 4 bases, with 6 bases between the two germline ends. The full variable domain, its missing parts supplied by reference TRBV7-3 and TRBJ1-5, is GAGVSQTPSNKVTEKGKYVELRCDPISGHTALYWYRQSLGQGPEFLIYFQGTGAADDSGLPNDRFFAVRPEGSVSTLKIQRTERGDSAVYLCASSLRGNQPQHFGDGTRLSIL.

This clone was detected only a few times. V is TRBV19 and J is TRBJ2-7; D ambiguous. V lost 8 bases and J 4 bases, leaving 18 bases between the germline ends. Germline V gene data show CDR1 as LNHDA and CDR2 as SQIVND (reference sequence). This CDR3 has 14 residues. CDR3: CASSGGNLAYEQYF. CDR3 bases: TGTGCCAGTTCGGGTGGCAACCTGGCATACGAGCAGTACTTC.

The chain has TRBV7-8 and TRBJ1-2; D is possibly TRBD1 (6 bases). The length of the CDR3 is 14 residues. V lost 2 bases and J lost 2, with 9 bases in between. CDR1 and CDR2 from the germline V gene are SGHVS and FQNEAQ. CDR3 DNA: TGTGCCAGCAGCTTAACGGGACAAAACTATGGCTACACCTTC. It yields the protein CASSLTGQNYGYTF.

This clone was seen a few times. The chain joins TRBV11-1 to TRBJ2-1, with TRBD1 as a possible D gene (8 bases). Germline CDR1 SGHAT, CDR2 FQDESV (reference sequence). The germline V and J ends were trimmed by 5 bases and 10 bases, with 21 bases remaining between them. The CDR3 sequence is 15 residues long. The CDR3 spells CASSDRGGVQEEQFF. CDR3 bases: TGTGCCAGCAGCGACAGGGGAGGGGTTCAAGAGGAGCAGTTCTTC.

The J gene is TRBJ1-2, the V gene TRBV4-3; D is unclear. Germline V gene sequence: CDR1 LGHNA, CDR2 YSLEER. Trimming removed 4 bases from V and 0 bases from J, with 15 bases in between. This CDR3 is built from 16 residues. The CDR3 protein is CASSPNRAASNYGYTF. The DNA of the CDR3 is TGCGCCAGCAGCCCGAATAGGGCAGCCTCTAACTATGGCTACACCTTC.